The 6 T cell receptor beta chains listed next were all sequenced from one sample in a study of Ad26.COV2.S vaccination and SARS-CoV-2 variants. Profiled with immunoSEQ multiplex PCR; TCRdb holds only in-frame clones, not every one. The profile shows roughly 380,000 clones, around 84% of them singletons. Treatment specified: 15 to 20 received Ad26.COV2.S at low or high dose, single or two shots; several received placebo; per-sample allocation not given. Each sample was drawn 63 days after the first injection (of vaccine or placebo). The sequences come from peripheral blood, collected in a trial of Ad26.COV2.S vaccine versus placebo. These receptors were obtained from a person aged 18-60 years who received the Ad26.COV2.S COVID-19 vaccine or a placebo.

The chain joins TRBV18 to TRBJ1-5, with 10 bases that match TRBD1. The CDR3 has 15 amino acids. Germline-derived CDR1 and CDR2 are KGHSH and LQKENI. V shed 4 bases, J shed 6 bases, and the junction held 6 bases outside the gene matches. The DNA of the CDR3 is TGTGCCAGCTCACGAGGGACAGGGGAGGGTCAGCCCCAGCATTTT. It translates to CASSRGTGEGQPQHF.

This chain uses TRBV11-2 with TRBJ2-1; TRBD1 agrees at 8 bases. This CDR3 is built from 15 residues. Germline CDR1 reads SGHAT; CDR2 reads FQNNGV. The V and J ends lost 5 bases and 2 bases, in that order; junction bases with no gene match: 5. The CDR3 loop reads CASSGGTGAYNEQFF. CDR3 nucleotide sequence: TGTGCCAGCAGCGGAGGGACAGGCGCCTACAATGAGCAGTTCTTC.

This chain links TRBV7-9 with TRBJ1-3; D unresolved. V lost 4 bases and J 4 bases, leaving 17 bases between the germline ends. Germline lookup yields CDR1 SEHNR and CDR2 FQNEAQ (reference sequence). This CDR3 is 16 amino acids long. The CDR3 loop reads CASSWTTGLRGNTIYF. In DNA form, the CDR3 reads TGTGCCAGCAGCTGGACCACCGGCCTTCGCGGAAACACCATATATTTT. Full variable domain (remainder filled in from reference TRBV7-9 and TRBJ1-3): DTGVSQNPRHKITKRGQNVTFRCDPISEHNRLYWYRQTLGQGPEFLTYFQNEAQLEKSRLLSDRFSAERPKGSFSTLEIQRTEQGDSAMYLCASSWTTGLRGNTIYFGEGSWLTVV.

This rearrangement joins TRBV18 to TRBJ2-5, with D perhaps matching TRBD1 or TRBD2 (5 bases each). This CDR3 spans 14 amino acids. V lost 3 bases, J lost 5 bases, and 13 bases lay in between. Germline-derived CDR1 and CDR2 are KGHSH and LQKENI. CDR3 residues: CASSPLGVVETQYF. Written as DNA, the CDR3 is TGTGCCAGCTCACCGTTGGGGGTGGTGGAGACCCAGTACTTC. Full variable domain (rest looked up from reference TRBV18 and TRBJ2-5): NAGVMQNPRHLVRRRGQEARLRCSPMKGHSHVYWYRQLPEEGLKFMVYLQKENIIDESGMPKERFSAEFPKEGPSILRIQQVVRGDSAAYFCASSPLGVVETQYFGPGTRLLVL.

The J gene is TRBJ2-7, the V gene TRBV18; no clear D. The CDR3 sequence is 14 residues long. Germline V CDR1 and CDR2: KGHSH, LQKENI. Trimming stripped 3 bases from V and 2 bases from J, with 11 bases between. CDR3 in DNA: TGTGCCAGCTCACCCGAGAGGCTAGCCTACGAGCAGTACTTC. It codes for CASSPERLAYEQYF.

This chain links TRBV7-9 with TRBJ2-7; 9 nucleotides line up with TRBD1. Germline V gene sequence: CDR1 SEHNR, CDR2 FQNEAQ (reference sequence). CDR3 length: 15 residues. J lost 5 bases, V lost 5 bases, and 10 bases had no gene match. The CDR3 sequence: CASSPAGQGKNEQYF. Written as DNA, the CDR3 is TGTGCCAGCAGCCCGGCCGGACAGGGGAAAAACGAGCAGTACTTC. Full variable domain (missing parts from reference TRBV7-9 and TRBJ2-7): DTGVSQNPRHKITKRGQNVTFRCDPISEHNRLYWYRQTLGQGPEFLTYFQNEAQLEKSRLLSDRFSAERPKGSFSTLEIQRTEQGDSAMYLCASSPAGQGKNEQYFGPGTRLTVT.